Below, 21 T cell receptor beta chains from the same sample are listed, as sequenced in a study of blood T cell repertoires in COVID-19. Produced via immunoSEQ multiplex PCR; TCRdb's table is partial and in-frame only. The sample has more than 30,000 clones, 87% seen once. Specimen: peripheral blood. These TCRs come from a man in his fifties or sixties with active COVID-19.

This clone was recorded once. The V and J genes are TRBV6-2 or TRBV6-3 and TRBJ2-3; maybe TRBD1 (8 bases). Per germline, CDR1 MNHEY and CDR2 SVGEGT. V was shortened by 2 bases and J by 6 bases, with 18 bases between the two germline ends. The CDR3 is 16 residues long. This chain's CDR3 is CASSYRITGGADTQYF. CDR3 nucleotides: TGTGCCAGCAGTTACCGAATTACAGGGGGGGCGGATACGCAGTATTTT.

This clone was detected only a few times. The chain has TRBV11-2 and TRBJ2-7; D is possibly TRBD2 (6 bases). Trimming pared 5 bases from V and 2 bases from J, leaving 13 bases between. Germline V gives CDR1 SGHAT, CDR2 FQNNGV. This CDR3 spans 14 amino acids. The CDR3 DNA reads TGTGCCAGCAGCCTTCAACGGGGGACCTACGAGCAGTACTTC. It specifies CASSLQRGTYEQYF.

V and J are TRBV7-9 and TRBJ1-2; D not resolved. Looked up from germline, CDR1 is SEHNR and CDR2 is FQNEAQ (reference sequence). There are 14 residues in the CDR3. V shed 3 bases and J shed 0 bases, with 8 bases lying between them. DNA of the CDR3: TGTGCCAGCAGCTTGAACGGTCCTAACTATGGCTACACCTTC. Protein product: CASSLNGPNYGYTF.

This clone was detected once. The chain carries TRBV6-6 and TRBJ2-1; TRBD1 agrees at 7 bases. Germline V gene lookup returns CDR1 MNHNY and CDR2 SVGAGI (reference sequence). The V and J ends lost 6 bases and 7 bases, in that order; junction bases with no gene match: 9. This CDR3 has 14 residues. The CDR3 sequence: CASSAPTGENEQFF. Written as DNA, the CDR3 is TGTGCCAGCAGCGCCCCTACAGGGGAAAATGAGCAGTTCTTC.

V and J are TRBV7-2 and TRBJ1-1, with 7 bases fitting TRBD1. This CDR3 is built from 16 residues. Germline-derived CDR1 and CDR2 are SGHTA and FQGNSA. Losses at the gene ends were 4 bases for V and 4 bases for J; bases not matched to a gene: 12. CDR3: CASSSRQGGGSTEAFF. The DNA of the CDR3 is TGTGCCAGCAGCTCCAGACAGGGAGGAGGGAGCACTGAAGCTTTCTTT.

This clone was recorded once. V and J are TRBV7-9 and TRBJ2-1; 11 nucleotides agree with TRBD2. Germline CDR1 SEHNR, CDR2 FQNEAQ (reference sequence). There are 14 residues in the CDR3. Germline trimming cut 5 bases from V and 4 bases from J; bases unmatched to any gene: 1. The CDR3 bases are TGTGCCAGCAGCAGGACTAGCGGGTACAATGAGCAGTTCTTC. Amino acid sequence: CASSRTSGYNEQFF.

The chain joins TRBV4-3 to TRBJ1-5, with 8 bases that match TRBD1. V shed 4 bases and J 3 bases; nucleotides not matched to a gene: 17. The V gene's germline CDR1 is LGHNA and CDR2 YSLEER. The CDR3 runs 19 residues. CDR3 region: CASSPRVVRGPGNNQPQHF. The CDR3 DNA sequence: TGCGCCAGCAGCCCCCGTGTAGTCAGGGGGCCGGGAAACAATCAGCCCCAGCATTTT.

This clone was seen once. This chain joins TRBV19 and TRBJ2-1; TRBD2 agrees at 9 bases. Germline lookup yields CDR1 LNHDA and CDR2 SQIVND (reference sequence). V shed 5 bases, J shed 3 bases, and the junction held 5 bases outside the gene matches. This CDR3 is built from 15 residues. The CDR3 loop reads CASSPRLAVYNEQFF. The CDR3, as DNA: TGTGCCAGTAGTCCTCGACTAGCGGTCTACAATGAGCAGTTCTTC.

The chain couples TRBV19 to TRBJ1-1; a weak D match, TRBD1 (5 bases). V lost 7 bases to trimming and J lost 3 bases, with 15 bases between them. This CDR3 has 14 amino acids. Germline V gene sequence: CDR1 LNHDA, CDR2 SQIVND (reference sequence). In DNA form, the CDR3 reads TGTGCCAGTACCCACGGGGGTTACTACACTGAAGCTTTCTTT. Translating it yields CASTHGGYYTEAFF. Full variable domain (outside the CDR3, taken from reference TRBV19 and TRBJ1-1): DGGITQSPKYLFRKEGQNVTLSCEQNLNHDAMYWYRQDPGQGLRLIYYSQIVNDFQKGDIAEGYSVSREKKESFPLTVTSAQKNPTAFYLCASTHGGYYTEAFFGQGTRLTVV.

The V gene is TRBV2, the J gene TRBJ2-7; 8 bases agree with TRBD2. The CDR3 covers 15 residues. With V trimmed by 4 bases and J by 3 bases, 8 bases remained unmatched. Germline CDR1 is SNHLY and CDR2 is FYNNEI. The CDR3 region has the DNA TGTGCCAGCAGTGCGTTCGGGGGGGGGCTCTACGAGCAGTACTTC. Its translation: CASSAFGGGLYEQYF.

V is TRBV19 and J is TRBJ2-1, with a weak D call TRBD2 (7 bases). Between the trimmed V and J ends, which lost 9 bases and 1 base, there was a span of 16 bases. The CDR3 has 15 amino acids. From germline, CDR1 is LNHDA and CDR2 SQIVND (reference sequence). In DNA form, the CDR3 reads TGTGCCAGCATGCTCGGGGGGCCATCCTACAATGAGCAGTTCTTC. Translated, it gives CASMLGGPSYNEQFF.

This chain links TRBV4-2 with TRBJ2-2; 10 positions match TRBD2. J lost 5 bases, V lost 0 bases, and 12 bases had no gene match. Germline V gene data show CDR1 as LGHNA and CDR2 as YNFKEQ. This CDR3 spans 19 amino acids. Here the CDR3 reads CASSQEVAGGRPITGELFF. CDR3 in DNA: TGTGCCAGCAGCCAAGAGGTAGCGGGAGGCCGACCGATAACCGGGGAGCTGTTTTTT.

This clone was recorded only once. The chain recombines TRBV13 with TRBJ2-7; TRBD1 agrees at 7 bases. There are 14 residues in the CDR3. Germline V gene data show CDR1 as PRHDT and CDR2 as FYEKMQ (reference sequence). The junction had 3 bases not matched to a gene; V was cut back by 1 base and J by 3 bases. The CDR3 spells CASSLAGGVYEQYF. CDR3 in DNA: TGTGCCAGCAGCTTAGCAGGGGGAGTCTACGAGCAGTACTTC.

This clone has just a few counts. The chain couples TRBV6-5 to TRBJ2-7, with 10 bases that match TRBD1. The J segment lost 3 bases and the V segment lost 8 bases, leaving 10 bases of the junction unmatched. This CDR3 spans 15 amino acids. Germline V gene data show CDR1 as MNHEY and CDR2 as SVGAGI. This CDR3 is CASRFRDRGYYEQYF. The CDR3 DNA reads as TGTGCCAGCCGTTTCCGGGACAGGGGCTACTACGAGCAGTACTTC.

V is TRBV28 and J is TRBJ1-4, with TRBD1 matching over 7 bases. V was pared by 4 bases and J by 5 bases, with 4 bases of the junction left unmatched. From germline, CDR1 is MDHEN and CDR2 SYDVKM. CDR3 size: 14 residues. CDR3 DNA: TGTGCCAGCAGTTCCGGGACAGTGAATGAAAAACTGTTTTTT. It is translated as CASSSGTVNEKLFF.

V is TRBV6-2 or TRBV6-3 and J is TRBJ1-1; 7 positions agree with TRBD1. CDR3 length: 16 residues. With V trimmed by 7 bases and J by 0 bases, 11 bases remained unmatched. The V gene's germline CDR1 is MNHEY and CDR2 SVGEGT. The CDR3 reads CASNPGQTLMNTEAFF. In DNA form, the CDR3 reads TGTGCCAGCAACCCGGGACAGACGCTCATGAACACTGAAGCTTTCTTT.

This chain links TRBV6-5 with TRBJ2-1; 9 positions agree with TRBD2. Trimming removed 5 bases from V and 4 bases from J; junction bases left unmatched: 6. The CDR3 sequence is 15 residues long. The germline CDR1 and CDR2 sequences are MNHEY and SVGAGI. The CDR3 nucleotides are TGTGCCAGCAGTCTTAGCGGGGGCCCTTACAATGAGCAGTTCTTC. It translates to CASSLSGGPYNEQFF.

The chain carries TRBV5-8 and TRBJ2-3; TRBD2 agrees at 9 bases. Germline CDR1 SGHTS, CDR2 YDEGEE. The CDR3 extends over 19 amino acids. J gave up 6 bases and V 2 bases, and 19 bases lay outside the gene matches. CDR3 protein: CASSFLAASLSAGGDTQYF. The CDR3, as DNA: TGTGCCAGCAGCTTCTTGGCCGCCTCACTATCAGCGGGGGGTGATACGCAGTATTTT. Together with reference TRBV5-8 and TRBJ2-3, the CDR3 gives the full variable domain: EAGVTQSPTHLIKTRGQQATLRCSPISGHTSVYWYQQALGLGLQFLLWYDEGEERNRGNFPPRFSGRQFPNYSSELNVNALELEDSALYLCASSFLAASLSAGGDTQYFGPGTRLTVL.

This clone was observed a single time. The chain couples TRBV7-2 to TRBJ1-1; TRBD1 might be the D (6 bases). Germline lookup yields CDR1 SGHTA and CDR2 FQGNSA. The CDR3 has 14 residues. Trimming took 5 bases from V and 5 from J, leaving 15 bases between them. CDR3 protein: CASSQGRVGTEAFF. Written as DNA, the CDR3 is TGTGCCAGCAGCCAGGGGCGGGTGGGGACTGAAGCTTTCTTT.

The rearrangement joins TRBV18 to TRBJ2-7; 8 bases agree with TRBD1. The CDR3 is 15 amino acids. With 2 bases clipped from V and 0 bases from J, the junction kept 3 bases outside the gene matches. CDR1 KGHSH and CDR2 LQKENI come from the germline V gene. The CDR3 protein is CASSPRQGASYEQYF. In DNA, the CDR3 is TGTGCCAGCTCACCAAGGCAGGGGGCCTCCTACGAGCAGTACTTC.

The chain couples TRBV7-3 to TRBJ2-1; D is possibly TRBD2 (6 bases). CDR1 SGHTA and CDR2 FQGTGA come from the germline V gene. The CDR3 has 15 residues. Trimming removed 3 bases from V and 0 bases from J, with 9 bases in between. Here the CDR3 DNA reads TGTGCCAGCAGCTTGGTGGGGGGCTCCTACAATGAGCAGTTCTTC. Encoded protein: CASSLVGGSYNEQFF.